A selection of T cell receptor beta chains follows, all from one sample in a study of shared clonotypes between healthy human individuals. Profiling relied on immunoSEQ multiplex PCR, and the TCRdb table lists in-frame clones only, not all of them. Of some 2,400,000 clones detected, approximately 95% appear once; the ten largest clones hold over 0.1%. Sequencing was carried out using naive CD4+ T cells sorted from blood. The receptor source for this set is a man between 18 and 35 years old in good health. Both conserved end residues are trimmed from each CDR3. The order of the fields is J gene, clone size, V gene, CDR3 protein. Clone size is shown for a subset of rows, as once, few, many or a class of expanded clone.

TRBJ1-2 | . | TRBV2 | ASSVGRVVDGYT
TRBJ1-1 | . | TRBV6-6 | ASSYPRAKRLTEAF
TRBJ1-5 | . | TRBV2 | ASRIQGPNQPQH
TRBJ1-1 | . | TRBV10-1 | ASSLQSNTEAF
TRBJ2-7 | once | TRBV15 | ATSSAGRSEQY
TRBJ2-7 | once | TRBV7-9 | ASSLAGQGHYGQY
TRBJ1-1 | . | TRBV29-1 | SVEAQGGGTEAF
TRBJ2-2 | . | TRBV7-7 | ASSWAMAFNTGELF
TRBJ1-2 | . | TRBV25-1 | ASSLGGQGASGYT
TRBJ2-1 | . | TRBV6-1 | ASSPRESFYNEQF
TRBJ2-1 | . | TRBV7-3 | ASSSGSGAVANEQF
TRBJ2-1 | . | TRBV7-9 | ASSLLAGGGEQF
TRBJ1-1 | . | TRBV10-3 | AITTGPKSNTEAF
TRBJ1-4 | . | TRBV30 | AWSQGAYGEKLF
TRBJ2-1 | . | TRBV4-3 | ASSQVLGEWVGQF
TRBJ1-6 | . | TRBV11-3 | ASSLEVMNSPLH
TRBJ2-2 | . | TRBV11-3 | ASSLETAGELF
TRBJ2-1 | . | TRBV5-1 | ASSRDAPYNEQF
TRBJ2-3 | . | TRBV5-4 | ASSPGPGGTDTQY
TRBJ1-1 | . | TRBV18 | ASSQNGQVLEAF
TRBJ1-4 | . | TRBV4-1 | ASSQGTGNLNEKLF
TRBJ1-1 | once | TRBV12-5 | ASGLDSMNTEAF
TRBJ1-6 | . | TRBV9 | ASSVGRVDSPLH
TRBJ2-1 | . | TRBV11-2 | ASSSGLAGRNEQF
TRBJ2-7 | . | TRBV30 | AWTGQGLSSYEQY
TRBJ2-4 | . | TRBV9 | ASSVEGTSKNIQY
TRBJ2-7 | . | TRBV5-4 | ASSLSGILANEQY
TRBJ2-7 | . | TRBV5-1 | ASRRGLPYEQY
TRBJ1-1 | . | TRBV6-4 | ASSRTVNTEAF
TRBJ2-3 | . | TRBV7-8 | ASSFLSGSPEY
TRBJ1-1 | . | TRBV30 | AWSRDWEAF
TRBJ2-2 | . | TRBV30 | AYSATYTGELF
TRBJ1-4 | . | TRBV4-1 | ASSQTIQRENEKLF